The next 24 T cell receptor beta chains were all read from a single sample in a study of shared clonotypes between healthy human individuals. Clones were read by immunoSEQ multiplex PCR, and TCRdb kept only the in-frame ones, dropping some. This table has roughly 1,000,000 clones, about four fifths appearing once. Sequenced material: memory CD4+ T cells from PBMCs. Subset indicated: CD45RA-negative fraction. All receptors come from a man between 18 and 35 years old in good health. Some clones in this sample may be carry-over from other donors' samples.

This clone was picked up one time. CDR3 DNA: TGTGCCAGCAGCGTAGGTACCGGACTAGCGGGAGCCGAGCAGTACTTC. This sequence encodes CASSVGTGLAGAEQYF. This chain links TRBV9 with TRBJ2-5, with 13 bases fitting TRBD2. The end of the DNA fits TRBJ2-7 better, so the J call may be wrong. This CDR3 is built from 16 residues. The germline V gene has CDR1 SGDLS and CDR2 YYNGEE.

There are many counts of this clone. The rearrangement joins TRBV19 to TRBJ2-7; possible D gene TRBD2, 6 bases. The CDR3 has 13 amino acids. V dropped 6 bases and J dropped 5 bases, with 14 bases sitting between them. Germline CDR1 reads LNHDA; CDR2 reads SQIVND (reference sequence). CDR3 sequence: CASRFLSSDEQYF. CDR3 sequence (DNA): TGTGCCAGTAGATTCCTTTCTAGCGACGAGCAGTACTTC.

V is TRBV7-9 and J is TRBJ2-7, with D perhaps matching TRBD1 (6 bases). The length of the CDR3 is 14 residues. Trimming removed 3 bases at V and 1 base at J, with 10 bases between. Per germline, CDR1 SEHNR and CDR2 FQNEAQ (reference sequence). CDR3 amino acids: CASSFLTGSYEQYF. The CDR3 DNA reads TGTGCCAGCAGCTTCCTTACAGGGTCCTACGAGCAGTACTTC. Complete variable domain (other parts from reference TRBV7-9 and TRBJ2-7): DTGVSQNPRHKITKRGQNVTFRCDPISEHNRLYWYRQTLGQGPEFLTYFQNEAQLEKSRLLSDRFSAERPKGSFSTLEIQRTEQGDSAMYLCASSFLTGSYEQYFGPGTRLTVT.

This chain links TRBV4-2 with TRBJ1-3, with 9 bases that match TRBD1. After removal of 3 bases from V and 4 bases from J, the junction contained 7 bases not matched to a gene. Germline V CDR1 and CDR2: LGHNA, YNFKEQ. The CDR3 length is 16 residues. The CDR3 loop is CASSQISGTGGNTIYF. Written as DNA, the CDR3 is TGTGCCAGCAGCCAGATCTCGGGGACAGGGGGAAACACCATATATTTT.

This chain links TRBV5-1 with TRBJ1-2; the match to TRBD1 covers 9 bases. J was trimmed by 2 bases and V by 0 bases; bases with no gene match: 5. CDR1 and CDR2 (germline): SGHRS, YFSETQ. The CDR3 runs 16 residues. In DNA form, the CDR3 reads TGCGCCAGCAGCTTGGGCCGGACAGGGGACAACTATGGCTACACCTTC. This encodes CASSLGRTGDNYGYTF.

The chain recombines TRBV5-1 with TRBJ2-7; D is perhaps TRBD2 (6 bases). The germline V and J ends were trimmed by 2 bases and 2 bases, with 14 bases remaining between them. In germline, CDR1 is SGHRS, CDR2 YFSETQ. The CDR3 contains 15 residues. CDR3 loop: CASSFGGTMTYEQYF. CDR3 DNA sequence: TGCGCCAGCAGCTTTGGGGGGACCATGACCTACGAGCAGTACTTC.

This clone came up many times. V and J are TRBV7-9 and TRBJ2-3, with a weak D call TRBD2 (6 bases). With 4 bases removed from V and 2 bases from J, the gap between germline ends came to 13 bases. CDR1 is SEHNR and CDR2 is FQNEAQ in the germline V gene (reference sequence). The CDR3 runs to 15 residues. The CDR3 spells CASSSSTGVTDTQYF. The DNA for the CDR3 is TGTGCCAGCAGCTCATCGACGGGGGTCACAGATACGCAGTATTTT.

CDR3 nucleotide sequence: TGTGCCAGCTCACCGGAAGTGGGGGGAGGGGAGCAGTACTTC. Its protein is CASSPEVGGGEQYF. The genes are TRBV18 and TRBJ2-7, with TRBD2 matching over 7 bases. CDR3 size: 14 residues. V lost 3 bases and J lost 7; bases outside the gene matches: 9. Germline CDR1 is KGHSH and CDR2 is LQKENI.

The chain has TRBV5-4 and TRBJ1-2; D call uncertain. The CDR3 has 14 amino acids. V was shortened by 2 bases and J by 2 bases, with 10 bases between the two germline ends. Germline assignment: CDR1 SGHNT and CDR2 YYREEE (reference sequence). The CDR3 spells CASSLGYANYGYTF. DNA for the CDR3: TGTGCCAGCAGCTTAGGGTATGCCAACTATGGCTACACCTTC.

In this sample, this clone turned up a few times. The genes are TRBV10-3 and TRBJ1-1; D gene unclear. CDR3 length: 14 residues. Trimming took off 4 bases at V and 4 bases at J, with 13 bases between the two ends. The germline CDR1 and CDR2 sequences are ENHRY and SYGVKD. DNA for the CDR3: TGTGCCATCAGTGCGGGCCAGCCGTCCACTGAAGCTTTCTTT. It yields the protein CAISAGQPSTEAFF.

The chain joins TRBV7-2 to TRBJ2-3; 8 bases fit TRBD2. CDR1 is SGHTA, CDR2 FQGNSA, per germline. The CDR3 consists of 16 residues. The V gene end was trimmed by 5 bases and the J gene end by 4 bases; junction bases not matched to a gene: 11. CDR3 amino acids: CASSRKVRGGSDTQYF. CDR3 in DNA: TGTGCCAGCAGCCGTAAGGTCCGCGGGGGGTCAGATACGCAGTATTTT.

The J gene is TRBJ2-7, the V gene TRBV5-1; the D gene is possibly TRBD2 (7 bases). Germline V gives CDR1 SGHRS, CDR2 YFSETQ. This CDR3 has 16 amino acids. Trimming removed 1 base at V and 1 base at J, with 15 bases between. The CDR3 is CASSLPEGGLSYEQYF. DNA for the CDR3: TGCGCCAGCAGCTTGCCCGAGGGGGGGCTATCCTACGAGCAGTACTTC.

The chain links TRBV7-3 to TRBJ2-2; no clear D. With 2 bases removed from V and 7 bases from J, the gap between germline ends came to 8 bases. The CDR3 spans 13 residues. Germline values: CDR1 SGHTA, CDR2 FQGTGA. Written as DNA, the CDR3 is TGTGCCAGCAGCTTAGGTCCGTTCGGGGAGCTGTTTTTT. This sequence encodes CASSLGPFGELFF.

This clone was seen more than once but under ten times. This chain links TRBV19 with TRBJ1-1; D call uncertain. Trimming cost V 7 bases and J 5 bases, with 20 bases left between them. CDR1 LNHDA and CDR2 SQIVND come from the germline V gene (reference sequence). This CDR3 has 15 amino acids. CDR3 protein: CASTRGVRGSTEAFF. The DNA of the CDR3 is TGTGCCAGTACCCGCGGCGTCCGGGGATCTACTGAAGCTTTCTTT.

The genes are TRBV19 and TRBJ2-7; D call uncertain. Germline lookup yields CDR1 LNHDA and CDR2 SQIVND (reference sequence). With 5 bases removed from V and 1 base from J, the gap between germline ends came to 12 bases. The CDR3 loop spans 14 amino acids. The DNA of the CDR3 is TGTGCCAGTAGTTTCAGCTCCTCATCCTACGAGCAGTACTTC. Its protein is CASSFSSSSYEQYF.

The rearrangement joins TRBV6-1 to TRBJ1-2; 9 bases match TRBD1. The CDR3 totals 15 residues. Germline loops: CDR1 MNHNS, CDR2 SASEGT. V shed 8 bases and J 13 bases; nucleotides not matched to a gene: 20. The chain's CDR3 is CASSFVSGTGKISTF. In nucleotides, the CDR3 is TGTGCCAGCTCTTTTGTTTCGGGGACAGGGAAGATAAGCACCTTC.

A word on this clone: The identical CDR3 is also encoded by other nucleotide sequences in the sample. DNA of the CDR3: TGCGCCAGCAGCCTGGGACAGACCACAGATACGCAGTATTTT. Translating it yields CASSLGQTTDTQYF. This rearrangement joins TRBV5-1 to TRBJ2-3; 7 nucleotides line up with TRBD1. The CDR3 is 14 residues long. The germline gives CDR1 SGHRS, CDR2 YFSETQ. Trimming removed 4 bases from V and 2 bases from J; junction bases left unmatched: 4. The entire variable domain, with the rest obtained from reference TRBV5-1 and TRBJ2-3, is as follows: KAGVTQTPRYLIKTRGQQVTLSCSPISGHRSVSWYQQTPGQGLQFLFEYFSETQRNKGNFPGRFSGRQFSNSRSEMNVSTLELGDSALYLCASSLGQTTDTQYFGPGTRLTVL.

The chain links TRBV30 to TRBJ1-3; D ambiguous. The CDR3 contains 15 residues. Germline V gene data show CDR1 as GTSNPN and CDR2 as SVGIG (reference sequence). The V and J ends lost 0 bases and 0 bases respectively, with 9 bases between them. CDR3 DNA sequence: TGTGCCTGGAGTGTATACGGGAACTCTGGAAACACCATATATTTT. This codes for CAWSVYGNSGNTIYF.

The V and J genes are TRBV5-1 and TRBJ1-2; 7 bases fit TRBD1. From germline, CDR1 is SGHRS and CDR2 YFSETQ. The CDR3 length is 14 residues. J was trimmed by 2 bases and V by 4 bases; bases with no gene match: 5. Written as DNA, the CDR3 is TGCGCCAGCAGCACGGCGGACAGGAACTATGGCTACACCTTC. It encodes CASSTADRNYGYTF.

A single count supports this clone. The chain combines TRBV14 with TRBJ2-7; 8 bases map to TRBD2. From germline, CDR1 is SGHDN and CDR2 FVKESK. CDR3 length: 13 amino acids. Trimming removed 0 bases from V and 13 bases from J; junction bases left unmatched: 8. For the CDR3, the DNA is TGTGCCAGCAGCCAAGATCTTAGCGGGGTCTTTTACTTC. Protein product: CASSQDLSGVFYF.

This clone showed up just once. The V call is TRBV6-6, the J call TRBJ2-3; no clear D. Looked up from germline, CDR1 is MNHNY and CDR2 is SVGAGI (reference sequence). The CDR3 sequence is 15 residues long. Trimming shortened V by 6 bases and J by 1 base, and 14 bases separated the two germline ends. The CDR3 protein is CASSPRSSRTDTQYF. CDR3 bases: TGTGCCAGCAGCCCCAGGAGTTCTCGCACAGATACGCAGTATTTT.

The table lists this clone with a few counts. The chain joins TRBV5-1 to TRBJ1-1, with D maybe TRBD1 (5 bases). This CDR3 has 13 residues. Trimming removed 3 bases from V and 1 base from J, with 7 bases in between. The germline V gene has CDR1 SGHRS and CDR2 YFSETQ. The CDR3 here is CASSWDPNTEAFF. As DNA, the CDR3 is TGCGCCAGCAGCTGGGACCCGAACACTGAAGCTTTCTTT.

The chain has TRBV28 and TRBJ2-2, with D maybe TRBD2 (6 bases). The ends were cut back, 6 bases at V and 6 bases at J, with 11 bases in the middle. The CDR3 is made up of 13 amino acids. Germline V gene lookup returns CDR1 MDHEN and CDR2 SYDVKM. DNA for the CDR3: TGTGCCAGCAGGAAGACTAGGGCCGGGGAGCTGTTTTTT. Its translation is CASRKTRAGELFF.

Ten or more counts support this clone. V is TRBV14 and J is TRBJ1-5, with 8 bases fitting TRBD1. This CDR3 contains 13 residues. Germline CDR1 reads SGHDN; CDR2 reads FVKESK. V lost 6 bases and J lost 6; bases outside the gene matches: 4. As DNA, the CDR3 is TGTGCCAGCAGTGAAACAGGGGGTCAGCCCCAGCATTTT. Its protein is CASSETGGQPQHF.